Here is one T cell receptor (beta chain) with its context. What this receptor recognizes is not known. No base quality information exists; no much larger clone differs at one position. V and J lose 5 bases and 1 base, and a span of 8 bases separates them. Reading from cysteine to phenylalanine, the CDR3 counts 14 amino acids. Just CDR3 DNA is preserved here, 42 bases in frame from base 1. Via the germline V gene (reference sequence), CDR1 is SGHAT and CDR2 FQDESV. The collaborating institutions used their own protocols to collect whole blood in K2EDTA tubes. For TCRbeta analysis, collaborators shipped samples in one of three forms: frozen whole blood, isolated PBMCs, or DNA extracted from either of those sample types. These data originate in a study of blood T cell repertoires in COVID-19 (dated by TCRdb to the early 2020s). Some background on the complete study: Collaborator samples came from the United States, Italy and Spain and covered acute and convalescent phases of COVID-19. The material from the prospective study consisted of cDNA or gDNA derived from T cells, B-cell-depleted T cells, or PBMCs. The dataset comprised deeply sampled blood TCRbeta repertoires from subjects exposed to, actively infected with, or recovered from COVID-19. The repertoires were made available in a free public database intended to serve as a resource for research on the immune response to SARS-CoV-2. The samples were drawn from the first 160 participants of the ongoing ImmuneRACE study and from under 1,500 subjects provided by 6 global collaborators. Nearly every sample came with metadata listing a de-identified subject ID, COVID-19 status, age in years and sex. Where available, HLA class I and class II types were taken from metadata supplied by the sample provider and were not determined by assay-based typing.

Here is what the overall study found, with its caveats: Clinical and demographic metadata were provided uncurated, with the amount varying by source and participant.

TCRbeta CDR3 regions were amplified from genomic DNA by means of the immunoSEQ Assay, a bias-controlled multiplex PCR. The source study handled its data this way. The number of nucleated cells in each sample was estimated from the amplification of reference gene primers within the assay. To quantify the absolute abundance of each unique TCRbeta CDR3 rearrangement, sequence reads were collapsed and filtered. For each sample, productive Simpson clonality was calculated by taking the square root of Simpson's diversity index across productive rearrangements. TCRdb re-hosts the immuneACCESS table, in-frame sequences only. Its copies lack some clones; in the studies checked, an unresolved V gene accounts for under half of them, and the cause for the rest is not known. Clone size and the V and J calls come from that table; the DNA yielded D and trimming. Recorded for this sample are around 15,000 clones; about 85% of them occurred a single time. The top ten constitute roughly 16% of the sample.

This receptor was obtained from a human donor in a cohort sampled during active COVID-19. Sequenced material: peripheral blood. The chain employs TRBV11-1 and TRBJ2-2; no D gene is confidently identified. Here the CDR3 is given as CASSTDMNTGELFF. The DNA sequence is given as TGTGCCAGCAGCACAGATATGAACACCGGGGAGCTGTTTTTT.